Listed below are T cell receptor beta chains from one sample, sequenced in a study of blood T cell repertoires in COVID-19. Assay used: immunoSEQ multiplex PCR; TCRdb lists only in-frame clones, some missing. The sample has 170,000 or so clones; around 90% are singletons. The source material was peripheral blood. The receptors here all came from a man aged 35-49 years with active or convalescent COVID-19. The conserved cysteine and the conserved F or W are not part of the CDR3 here. For some rows the clone size is stated as once, few or many, or as a class when expanded; others skip it.

size | J | V | CDR3
. | TRBJ2-3 | TRBV2 | ASNSGEDTQY
many | TRBJ2-5 | TRBV19 | ASSFLVGETQY
. | TRBJ1-5 | TRBV10-3 | AIKEGGLGDQPQH
. | TRBJ2-3 | TRBV3-1/TRBV3-2 | ASSLLAGGEDTQY
. | TRBJ1-5 | TRBV2 | ASSERRDQPQH
. | TRBJ1-1 | TRBV5-8 | ASSLAIMNTEAF
. | TRBJ2-1 | TRBV11-3 | ASASDSYNEQF
. | TRBJ2-7 | TRBV29-1 | SVRTGGGEQY
. | TRBJ2-7 | TRBV5-4 | ASSLLARSYEQY
. | TRBJ2-3 | TRBV6-5 | ASSPGLALTDTQY
. | TRBJ1-2 | TRBV25-1 | ASSLELNYGYT
once | TRBJ2-1 | TRBV7-6 | ASSSTVSSYNEQF
. | TRBJ1-2 | TRBV7-2 | ASSPTVYGYT
. | TRBJ2-3 | TRBV7-2 | ASSRTSGEGDTQY
. | TRBJ1-3 | TRBV28 | ASSLGGTGGNTIY
. | TRBJ1-1 | TRBV5-6 | ASTPDRGSMNTEAF
. | TRBJ1-2 | TRBV10-1 | AGKEGTNYGYT
. | TRBJ1-6 | TRBV6-5 | ASRGTGSYNSPLH
. | TRBJ2-4 | TRBV29-1 | SVEGALSRTGPNIQY